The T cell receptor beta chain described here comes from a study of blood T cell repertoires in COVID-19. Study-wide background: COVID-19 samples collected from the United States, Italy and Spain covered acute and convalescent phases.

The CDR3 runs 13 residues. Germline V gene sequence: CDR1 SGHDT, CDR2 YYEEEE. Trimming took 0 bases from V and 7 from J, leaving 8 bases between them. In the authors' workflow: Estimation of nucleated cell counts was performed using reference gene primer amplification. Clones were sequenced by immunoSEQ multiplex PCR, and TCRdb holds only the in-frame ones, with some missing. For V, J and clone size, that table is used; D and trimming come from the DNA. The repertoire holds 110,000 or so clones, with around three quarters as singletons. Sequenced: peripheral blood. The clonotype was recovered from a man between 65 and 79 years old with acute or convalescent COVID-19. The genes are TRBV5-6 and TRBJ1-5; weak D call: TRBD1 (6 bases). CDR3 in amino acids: CASSLGQEQPQHF. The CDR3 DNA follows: TGTGCCAGCAGCTTGGGACAGGAGCAGCCCCAGCATTTT.